This TCR beta chain is from a study of blood T cell repertoires in COVID-19. This CDR3 comprises 14 residues. V lost 6 bases to trimming and J lost 11 bases, with 22 bases between them. Germline V CDR1 and CDR2: LNHDA, SQIVND (reference sequence). Sequenced by immunoSEQ multiplex PCR; TCRdb stores in-frame clones only, minus some. This table holds roughly 30,000 clones, around nine tenths found once. The chain recombines TRBV19 with TRBJ1-1, with D perhaps TRBD1 (5 bases). The specimen was peripheral blood. This clonotype originated in a human donor in a cohort sampled during active COVID-19. CDR3 coding DNA: TGTGCCAGTAGGGAGATCGGGGGGGGTATGGACGCTTTCTTT. It codes for CASREIGGGMDAFF.